The 18 T cell receptor beta chains given below trace back to one sample, sequenced in a study of shared clonotypes between healthy human individuals. Assay used: immunoSEQ multiplex PCR; TCRdb lists only in-frame clones, some missing. The sample records roughly 2,500,000 clones, approximately 93% being singletons. Sequencing used naive CD4+ T cells from PBMCs. Subset here: CD45RA+ positively selected. These receptors all stem from a man aged 18-30 years in good health. Some clones in this sample may be carry-over from other donors' samples.

The DNA for the CDR3 is TGTGCCAGCAGCTCGCCAGGGGGCACTGAAGCTTTCTTT. It is translated as CASSSPGGTEAFF. This chain uses TRBV5-4 with TRBJ1-1; the match to TRBD1 covers 7 bases. J gave up 4 bases and V 3 bases, and 3 bases lay outside the gene matches. The CDR3 loop spans 13 amino acids. Looked up from germline, CDR1 is SGHNT and CDR2 is YYREEE (reference sequence).

The rearrangement joins TRBV18 to TRBJ1-2; possibly TRBD1 for D (5 bases). Germline CDR1 and CDR2: KGHSH and LQKENI. Between the trimmed V and J ends, which lost 1 base and 2 bases, there was a span of 14 bases. The CDR3 contains 16 residues. DNA of the CDR3: TGTGCCAGCTCACCACAGGGGCTCAATATGAACTATGGCTACACCTTC. Translating it yields CASSPQGLNMNYGYTF.

V gene TRBV1 combines with J gene TRBJ2-7; the table's D call, TRBD2, has no DNA check behind it. TRBV1 is listed as a pseudogene. CDR3 length equals 18 residues. The CDR3 sequence: CTSSLGLAGPGSSYEQYF. CDR3 sequence (DNA): TGCACCAGCAGCCTAGGACTAGCGGGACCCGGTAGCTCCTACGAGCAGTACTTC.

This chain uses TRBV28 with TRBJ2-7, with D perhaps given as TRBD1 or TRBD2 (5 bases each). Germline CDR1 is MDHEN and CDR2 is SYDVKM. Trimming shortened V by 8 bases and J by 2 bases, and 31 bases separated the two germline ends. CDR3 length: 19 amino acids. CDR3 in amino acids: CASPPTYGTGKVGTYEQYF. For the CDR3, the DNA is TGTGCCAGCCCCCCCACCTATGGGACCGGGAAAGTAGGGACCTACGAGCAGTACTTC. Supplemented by reference TRBV28 and TRBJ2-7, the full variable domain reads DVKVTQSSRYLVKRTGEKVFLECVQDMDHENMFWYRQDPGLGLRLIYFSYDVKMKEKGDIPEGYSVSREKKERFSLILESASTNQTSMYLCASPPTYGTGKVGTYEQYFGPGTRLTVT.

The V and J genes are TRBV28 and TRBJ1-6; 7 nucleotides line up with TRBD1. After removal of 6 bases from V and 15 bases from J, the junction contained 5 bases not matched to a gene. Germline V gives CDR1 MDHEN, CDR2 SYDVKM. CDR3 length equals 11 residues. CDR3 nucleotides: TGTGCCAGCAGAACGGGACAGAGCCTCCACTTT. This sequence encodes CASRTGQSLHF.

J is TRBJ2-7 and V is TRBV2; 7 positions agree with TRBD2. The CDR3 covers 15 residues. The trim removed 6 bases at V and 0 bases at J, leaving 8 bases unmatched. Germline V CDR1 and CDR2: SNHLY, FYNNEI. The CDR3 DNA is TGTGCCAGCAGACGAACTAGCGTTAGCTCCTACGAGCAGTACTTC. Amino acid sequence: CASRRTSVSSYEQYF. Together with reference TRBV2 and TRBJ2-7, the CDR3 gives the full variable domain: EPEVTQTPSHQVTQMGQEVILRCVPISNHLYFYWYRQILGQKVEFLVSFYNNEISEKSEIFDDQFSVERPDGSNFTLKIRSTKLEDSAMYFCASRRTSVSSYEQYFGPGTRLTVT.

The chain recombines TRBV5-1 with TRBJ1-4, with a weak D call TRBD1 (5 bases). This CDR3 is built from 14 residues. Germline V lookup: CDR1 SGHRS, CDR2 YFSETQ. Trimming shortened V by 4 bases and J by 5 bases, and 12 bases separated the two germline ends. CDR3 sequence: CASSPGAQNEKLFF. The CDR3 DNA reads TGCGCCAGCAGCCCCGGGGCCCAAAATGAAAAACTGTTTTTT.

A word on this clone: Relative to the germline gene, one junction end is altered; a read error may explain this. The chain uses TRBV11-2 and TRBJ2-4; possibly TRBD1 for D (5 bases). The germline V gene encodes CDR1 SGHAT and CDR2 FQNNGV. The CDR3 loop spans 11 amino acids. The chain's CDR3 is CASSLAGFIDF. The CDR3 DNA follows: TGTGCCAGCAGTTTAGCAGGGTTTATTGACTTC. The full variable domain, rest sourced from reference TRBV11-2 and TRBJ2-4, is EAGVAQSPRYKIIEKRQSVAFWCNPISGHATLYWYQQILGQGPKLLIQFQNNGVVDDSQLPKDRFSAERLKGVDSTLKIQPAKLEDSAVYLCASSLAGFIDFGAGTRLSVL.

V and J are TRBV5-4 and TRBJ1-2, with TRBD1 matching over 8 bases. Germline V lookup: CDR1 SGHNT, CDR2 YYREEE (reference sequence). The CDR3 totals 12 residues. Trimming took 4 bases from V and 5 from J; bases not matched to a gene: 1. In DNA, the CDR3 is TGTGCCAGCAGCCGGGACAGGTATGGCTACACCTTC. Amino acids: CASSRDRYGYTF.

This chain links TRBV6-5 with TRBJ2-1; tentative D call: TRBD2 (5 bases). The CDR3 covers 14 residues. Germline V gene lookup returns CDR1 MNHEY and CDR2 SVGAGI. V was cut by 9 bases and J by 6 bases, with 18 bases left in between. The CDR3 DNA is TGTGCCAGTGCCCTTAGGCGGGCTTCCAATGAGCAGTTCTTC. It yields the protein CASALRRASNEQFF.

The gene calls are TRBV6-4 and TRBJ2-3; TRBD2 matches at 12 bases. V lost 6 bases and J lost 1; bases outside the gene matches: 8. The length of the CDR3 is 17 residues. CDR1 MRHNA and CDR2 SNTAGT come from the germline V gene. This CDR3 reads CASSDGTSGPGTDTQYF. The DNA for the CDR3 is TGTGCCAGCAGCGACGGGACTAGCGGGCCCGGCACAGATACGCAGTATTTT.

The chain carries TRBV5-1 and TRBJ2-3; 13 nucleotides match TRBD2. The J segment lost 9 bases and the V segment lost 0 bases, leaving 10 bases of the junction unmatched. CDR1 is SGHRS and CDR2 is YFSETQ in the germline V gene. This CDR3 comprises 17 residues. The CDR3 DNA reads TGCGCCAGCAGCTTGGAGGCGGGACTAGCGGGATTGGGCACGCAGTATTTT. Its translation: CASSLEAGLAGLGTQYF.

The V call is TRBV7-8, the J call TRBJ2-2; 10 nucleotides agree with TRBD1. Germline V CDR1 and CDR2: SGHVS, FQNEAQ. V shed 4 bases, J shed 6 bases, and the junction held 8 bases outside the gene matches. The CDR3 extends over 16 amino acids. The CDR3 DNA follows: TGTGCCAGCAGCTCGAGGGACAGGGGTTTATCCGGGGAGCTGTTTTTT. This codes for CASSSRDRGLSGELFF.

The J gene is TRBJ2-1, the V gene TRBV5-6; 9 positions agree with TRBD2. The germline V gene has CDR1 SGHDT and CDR2 YYEEEE. Trimming at V came to 4 bases and at J to 8 bases, leaving 13 bases not matched to a gene. The CDR3 sequence is 16 residues long. CDR3 residues: CASSLRGSGSRHEQFF. CDR3 coding DNA: TGTGCCAGCAGCCTGAGAGGTAGCGGGAGCAGGCATGAGCAGTTCTTC.

The table lists this clone with a count of one. The chain links TRBV10-3 to TRBJ2-7, with 10 positions matching TRBD1. In germline, CDR1 is ENHRY, CDR2 SYGVKD. The V segment lost 5 bases and the J segment 6 bases; nucleotides outside the gene matches: 10. The CDR3 extends over 15 amino acids. The CDR3, as DNA: TGTGCCATCAGTACTCTTGCCGGGACAGGGGTCGAGCAGTACTTC. Translated, it gives CAISTLAGTGVEQYF.

J is TRBJ2-5 and V is TRBV7-6, with a weak D call TRBD1 (5 bases). V was cut by 5 bases and J by 4 bases, with 14 bases left in between. The germline gives CDR1 SGHVS, CDR2 FNYEAQ. This CDR3 has 14 amino acids. The CDR3 region is CASSRWGLGETQYF. The CDR3 bases are TGTGCCAGCAGCAGATGGGGCCTTGGAGAGACCCAGTACTTC.

V and J are TRBV6-6 and TRBJ1-1, with TRBD1 identical over 9 bases. The trim removed 7 bases at V and 5 bases at J, leaving 5 bases unmatched. Germline assignment: CDR1 MNHNY and CDR2 SVGAGI (reference sequence). The CDR3 sequence is 13 residues long. This CDR3 reads CASNRGPGTEAFF. CDR3 DNA: TGTGCCAGCAACAGGGGGCCCGGTACTGAAGCTTTCTTT.

The V call is TRBV9, the J call TRBJ2-2, with 7 nucleotides matching TRBD1. CDR3 length: 14 amino acids. The V and J ends lost 4 bases and 4 bases, in that order; junction bases with no gene match: 4. Germline CDR1 reads SGDLS; CDR2 reads YYNGEE. The DNA for the CDR3 is TGTGCCAGCAGCACCGACAGGGCCACCGGGGAGCTGTTTTTT. Translation: CASSTDRATGELFF.